The 9 T cell receptor beta chains below all came from one sample that was sequenced in a study of T cells in women clearing cervical HPV infection (dated by TCRdb to 2017 to 2018). Library preparation was by the immunoSEQ multiplex PCR assay. TCRdb retrieved this table from immuneACCESS and kept in-frame rearrangements only. Not all clones are present; in checked studies, unresolved V genes account for under half, and no reason is known for the remainder. This sample's table carries tens of thousands of clones. The ten largest clones represent under 8% of the sample. Specimen: blood buffy coat. These receptors were obtained from a woman between 18 and 69 years old with a cervical HPV16 infection that either progressed to CIN3+ or cleared (not recorded which).

With regard to this clone: With the read ending 3 residues before the CDR3 end, the germline J gene is used to fill in that end. This sequence joins TRBV14 and TRBJ2-3; 13 bases agree with TRBD2. Germline V gives CDR1 SGHDN, CDR2 FVKESK. The CDR3 extends over 16 amino acids. V shed 4 bases, J shed 7 bases, and the junction held 8 bases outside the gene matches. The CDR3 DNA, read in part, is TGTGCCAGCAGCCCCCTACTAGCGGGGGGGCGAAATACG. This encodes CASSPLLAGGRNT. The entire CDR3 sequence reads CASSPLLAGGRNTQYF.

As to this clone: The read terminates 3 residues ahead of where the CDR3 ends, so the germline J gene completes it. The J gene is TRBJ2-3, the V gene TRBV19, with 8 bases lining up with TRBD2. The CDR3 is 15 residues long. Per the germline V gene, CDR1 is LNHDA and CDR2 is SQIVND (reference sequence). After removal of 10 bases from V and 6 bases from J, the junction contained 15 bases not matched to a gene. CDR3 DNA (partial): TGTGCCACCGATCCCGGGACTAGAGGTTCGGATACG. Its translation is CATDPGTRGSDT. The CDR3 in full is CATDPGTRGSDTQYF.

Turning to this clone: The CDR3 end falls 3 residues outside the read, so it is completed with the germline J gene. J is TRBJ2-2 and V is TRBV30; TRBD2 might be the D (5 bases). CDR1 is GTSNPN and CDR2 is SVGIG in the germline V gene (reference sequence). The CDR3 runs to 16 residues. Trimming took 7 bases from V and 6 from J, leaving 24 bases between them. CDR3 DNA (partial): TGTGCCTCTCCGGCGCCTACCGGGGAAACTCCCGGGGAG. It codes for CASPAPTGETPGE. The whole CDR3 protein reads CASPAPTGETPGELFF.

Concerning this clone: The read falls 3 residues short of the CDR3 end, and the missing part is taken from the germline J gene. The chain joins TRBV5-1 to TRBJ2-5, with 9 bases aligning to TRBD2. Germline assignment: CDR1 SGHRS and CDR2 YFSETQ. There are 16 residues in the CDR3. V lost 7 bases, J lost 4 bases, and 14 bases stayed unmatched. The part of the CDR3 DNA that was read is TGCGCCAGCCATGCAACAGCGGGAGGCCGAGGAGAGACC. Amino acid sequence: CASHATAGGRGET. The whole CDR3 protein reads CASHATAGGRGETQYF.

The CDR3 reads CASSRIGQSGEQYF. The CDR3 bases that were read are TGTGCCAGCAGCCGTATCGGACAGTCAGGCGAG. The chain carries TRBV5-4 and TRBJ2-7, with a weak D call TRBD1 (6 bases). The read ends 3 residues shy of where the CDR3 ends; the end is completed using the germline J gene. Germline CDR1 SGHNT, CDR2 YYREEE (reference sequence). Trimming removed 4 bases at V and 6 bases at J, with 17 bases between. The CDR3 covers 14 residues.

Turning to this clone: The CDR3 end is not reached by the read, which stops 3 residues before it; the germline J gene fills it in. V gene TRBV3-1 (or the pseudogene TRBV3-2) combines with J gene TRBJ2-3, with D perhaps matching TRBD1 (5 bases). The germline V gene encodes CDR1 LGHDT and CDR2 YNNKEL (reference sequence). The CDR3 covers 14 residues. V was pared by 6 bases and J by 1 base, with 11 bases between. The DNA read from the CDR3 is TGTGCCAGCAGGATGCAGGGTCGCACAGATACG. Its translation: CASRMQGRTDT. The full CDR3 is CASRMQGRTDTQYF.

About this clone: The sequenced fragment ends 3 residues before the CDR3 boundary, so the rest is inferred from the germline J gene. The chain combines TRBV2 with TRBJ1-5; 11 nucleotides agree with TRBD1. CDR1 is SNHLY, CDR2 FYNNEI, per germline. This CDR3 region has 14 residues. Trimming cost V 6 bases and J 4 bases; bases outside gene matches: 2. CDR3: CASRDRGPNQPQHF. CDR3 DNA, as far as it was read: TGTGCCAGCAGGGACAGGGGGCCAAATCAGCCC.

To note about this clone: The read stops 3 residues short of the end of the CDR3; the missing end is completed from the germline J gene. This chain joins TRBV7-6 and TRBJ2-7, with D maybe TRBD2 (6 bases). Per the germline V gene, CDR1 is SGHVS and CDR2 is FNYEAQ. CDR3 length: 16 amino acids. Trimming stripped 5 bases from V and 4 bases from J, with 21 bases between. Incomplete CDR3 DNA: TGTGCCAGCAGCCCCGGGGGAGGTGCAAGGGTATACGAG. Residues: CASSPGGGARVYE. The complete CDR3 protein is CASSPGGGARVYEQYF.

Regarding this clone: The read stops 3 residues short of the end of the CDR3; the missing end is completed from the germline J gene. J is TRBJ2-1 and V is TRBV7-2; maybe TRBD2 (5 bases). The V gene's germline CDR1 is SGHTA and CDR2 FQGNSA. V lost 1 base and J 8 bases, leaving 12 bases between the germline ends. CDR3 size: 14 residues. CDR3: CASSLGGPLDEQFF. The CDR3 bases that were read are TGTGCCAGCAGCTTAGGAGGGCCCCTGGATGAG.